This T cell receptor beta chain derives from a study of shared clonotypes between healthy human individuals. Study at large: A few men and two women, aged 18 to 49, were donors.

At a deep level, the assay was run. Libraries were prepared by immunoSEQ multiplex PCR; TCRdb keeps only in-frame clonotypes and omits some of them. Seen here are hundreds of thousands of clones, roughly 87% observed once, and the top ten hold 15% to 20%. Within the sample, this clone is medium-sized (0.01 to 0.1%). Other DNA sequences within the sample encode an identical CDR3. V lost 2 bases, J lost 0 bases, and 12 bases lay in between. The CDR3 has 17 residues. Germline V gene data show CDR1 as SGHRS and CDR2 as YFSETQ. The chain is built from TRBV5-1 and TRBJ2-6; possibly TRBD1 for D (6 bases). This TCR was recovered from a man younger than 30 in good health. The sequencing sample was made of memory CD8+ T cells sorted from blood. The subset is: CD45RO+ cells pooled with CCR7-negative TemRA cells. CDR3 DNA sequence: TGCGCCAGCAGCTTACAGGGTGGGTACTCTGGGGCCAACGTCCTGACTTTC. Protein sequence: CASSLQGGYSGANVLTF.